The next 17 T cell receptor beta chains were all read from a single sample in a study of regulatory T cells in long-lasting Graves disease. Through Arm-PCR of CDR3 regions and iRepertoire HTBI primers, TCR beta libraries were built. TCRdb redid the calling of the multiplex PCR reads with MiXCR, one entry per CDR3 protein. The sample consists of 450,000 to 600,000 distinct CDR3 sequences, approximately 15% of them appearing once. The time point was: newly diagnosed GD, antithyroid drugs for less than 3 months. RNA isolated from PBMCs was used to make the TCR library. These sequences were also reported in another study, on T cells in Graves' hyperthyroidism and ophthalmopathy.

The sample here was peripheral blood mononuclear cells (PBMCs), taken at new diagnosis, from a patient treated with antithyroid drugs. The receptors were gathered from a man aged 25 to 40 with Graves disease.

This chain joins TRBV6-5 and TRBJ1-3; a possible D gene is TRBD1 (6 bases). The V gene's germline CDR1 is MNHEY and CDR2 SVGAGI. The CDR3 has 17 amino acids. The V end was cut by 0 bases, the J end by 6 bases, with 18 bases between. CDR3 in amino acids: CASSYSSRGWNVNTIYF. In DNA form, the CDR3 reads TGTGCCAGCAGTTACTCGAGTAGGGGGTGGAACGTAAACACCATATATTTT.

The sample holds a few counts of this clonotype. V usage is TRBV27 and J usage is TRBJ2-1; 10 bases map to TRBD2. Germline trimming cut 3 bases from V and 5 bases from J; bases unmatched to any gene: 7. Germline V gene lookup returns CDR1 MNHEY and CDR2 SMNVEV (reference sequence). The CDR3 totals 16 residues. DNA of the CDR3: TGTGCCAGCAGTTTTTCTCTAGCGGGAGACAACAATGAGCAGTTCTTC. Its protein is CASSFSLAGDNNEQFF.

This clonotype was counted many times. DNA of the CDR3: TGTGCCAGCAGCTTGCAGAGATATCAGCCCCAGCATTTT. As protein: CASSLQRYQPQHF. The chain joins TRBV12-3 or TRBV12-4 to TRBJ1-5; D gene unclear. This CDR3 has 13 residues. The V end was cut by 6 bases, the J end by 5 bases, with 11 bases between.

The rearrangement uses TRBV3-1 and TRBJ2-1, with D possibly TRBD2 on 7 matching bases. The CDR3 sequence is 15 residues long. In germline, CDR1 is LGHDT, CDR2 YNNKEL (reference sequence). Trimming took 4 bases from V and 8 from J, leaving 18 bases between them. CDR3 coding DNA: TGTGCCAGCAGCCCCCTGGGGGGGGGCCGCTATGAGCAGTTCTTC. Its translation is CASSPLGGGRYEQFF.

V gene TRBV7-9 combines with J gene TRBJ1-2, with 8 positions matching TRBD1. Trimming cost V 4 bases and J 8 bases; bases outside gene matches: 9. In germline, CDR1 is SEHNR, CDR2 FQNEAQ (reference sequence). This CDR3 has 14 amino acids. CDR3 in amino acids: CASSSYPDRVGYTF. In nucleotides, the CDR3 is TGTGCCAGCAGCTCCTACCCGGACAGGGTCGGCTACACCTTC.

This chain connects TRBV20-1 to TRBJ1-2; the match to TRBD1 covers 9 bases. The germline V gene has CDR1 DFQATT and CDR2 SNEGSKA (reference sequence). This CDR3 has 14 residues. Germline trimming cut 1 base from V and 8 bases from J; bases unmatched to any gene: 8. CDR3 protein: CSARVVQGAGGYTF. DNA for the CDR3: TGCAGTGCTAGAGTGGTACAGGGGGCGGGCGGCTACACCTTC.

This clonotype was observed at least ten times. The chain employs TRBV28 and TRBJ2-7; D remains ambiguous. V was trimmed by 6 bases and J by 3 bases, leaving 18 bases between them. The CDR3 is 15 amino acids. Germline V CDR1 and CDR2: MDHEN, SYDVKM. The CDR3 sequence: CASSEMSYSGYEQYF. In nucleotides, the CDR3 is TGTGCCAGCAGCGAAATGTCCTACTCCGGCTACGAGCAGTACTTC. Full variable domain (remainder filled in from reference TRBV28 and TRBJ2-7): DVKVTQSSRYLVKRTGEKVFLECVQDMDHENMFWYRQDPGLGLRLIYFSYDVKMKEKGDIPEGYSVSREKKERFSLILESASTNQTSMYLCASSEMSYSGYEQYFGPGTRLTVT.

This clonotype has more than one count but fewer than ten. The chain has TRBV5-1 and TRBJ2-7; D could derive from TRBD1 or TRBD2 (5 bases each). The ends were cut back, 0 bases at V and 1 base at J, with 17 bases in the middle. The CDR3 totals 17 residues. CDR1 is SGHRS, CDR2 YFSETQ, per germline. The CDR3 loop reads CASSLGAPGTVSYEQYF. CDR3 DNA: TGCGCCAGCAGCTTGGGGGCCCCCGGGACGGTTTCCTACGAGCAGTACTTC.

The chain couples TRBV7-9 to TRBJ1-2; TRBD1 might be the D (6 bases). This CDR3 contains 13 residues. Trimming shortened V by 1 base and J by 5 bases, and 8 bases separated the two germline ends. Germline V gene sequence: CDR1 SEHNR, CDR2 FQNEAQ (reference sequence). The CDR3: CASSLVGAYGYTF. DNA of the CDR3: TGTGCCAGCAGCTTAGTGGGGGCGTATGGCTACACCTTC. Looking up the rest from reference TRBV7-9 and TRBJ1-2 gives the full variable domain: DTGVSQNPRHKITKRGQNVTFRCDPISEHNRLYWYRQTLGQGPEFLTYFQNEAQLEKSRLLSDRFSAERPKGSFSTLEIQRTEQGDSAMYLCASSLVGAYGYTFGSGTRLTVV.

This clonotype was seen repeatedly, ten times or more. The chain recombines TRBV27 with TRBJ2-2; 10 bases are shared with TRBD2. The CDR3 is 18 residues long. Looked up from germline, CDR1 is MNHEY and CDR2 is SMNVEV (reference sequence). Trimming took 6 bases from V and 2 from J; bases not matched to a gene: 12. CDR3 nucleotide sequence: TGTGCCAGCAGCCAAGGACTAGCGGATCTGTCTAACACCGGGGAGCTGTTTTTT. Its translation: CASSQGLADLSNTGELFF.

The table lists this clonotype with a few counts. J is TRBJ2-1 and V is TRBV24-1; 11 positions match TRBD2. The V and J ends lost 4 bases and 0 bases, in that order; junction bases with no gene match: 4. CDR1 is KGHDR and CDR2 is SFDVKD in the germline V gene. The length of the CDR3 is 17 residues. CDR3 in amino acids: CATSEPGLADSYNEQFF. The CDR3 DNA sequence: TGTGCCACCAGTGAGCCGGGACTAGCGGACTCCTACAATGAGCAGTTCTTC.

This clonotype was detected many times. The rearrangement uses TRBV7-8 and TRBJ2-5; D may be TRBD1 (6 bases). V was trimmed by 4 bases and J by 7 bases, leaving 13 bases between them. Germline V gene data show CDR1 as SGHVS and CDR2 as FQNEAQ. The CDR3 totals 13 residues. CDR3 DNA sequence: TGTGCCAGCAGCTGGGACACGGTGGGGACCCAGTACTTC. Translating gives CASSWDTVGTQYF.

The table lists this clonotype with many counts. The chain combines TRBV6-5 with TRBJ2-1, with 10 bases that match TRBD2. The junction had 5 bases not matched to a gene; V was cut back by 2 bases and J by 7 bases. The CDR3 covers 15 residues. CDR1 MNHEY and CDR2 SVGAGI come from the germline V gene. In nucleotides, the CDR3 is TGTGCCAGCAGTTACGAGGCTAGCGGGAGAAATGAGCAGTTCTTC. Amino acids: CASSYEASGRNEQFF.

This clonotype was counted many times. The V gene is TRBV6-2 or TRBV6-3, the J gene TRBJ2-3; 11 bases are a match to TRBD2. Germline CDR1 MNHEY, CDR2 SVGEGT. The CDR3 is made up of 17 amino acids. The trim removed 11 bases at V and 3 bases at J, leaving 16 bases unmatched. The CDR3 sequence is CASRGLAGGMRTDTQYF. The CDR3 bases are TGTGCCTCTCGAGGTTTAGCGGGAGGGATGCGGACAGATACGCAGTATTTT.

CDR3 amino acids: CASSHGWDNEQFF. The CDR3 DNA follows: TGTGCCAGCAGCCACGGGTGGGACAATGAGCAGTTCTTC. The chain couples TRBV12-3 or TRBV12-4 to TRBJ2-1; unclear D gene. CDR3 length: 13 amino acids. V was shortened by 6 bases and J by 5 bases, with 11 bases between the two germline ends.

The table lists this clonotype with a few counts. V gene TRBV25-1 combines with J gene TRBJ1-2, with a tentative D call TRBD1 (6 bases). CDR1 and CDR2 from the germline V gene are MGHDK and SYGVNS. The CDR3 sequence is 14 residues long. V was clipped by 8 bases and J by 2 bases, with 15 bases between them. Here the CDR3 DNA reads TGTGCCAGCGGAAAGGGGGAACGAAACTATGGCTACACCTTC. Translation: CASGKGERNYGYTF.

This clonotype came up many times. The rearrangement joins TRBV20-1 to TRBJ1-1; a possible D gene is TRBD1 (6 bases). The CDR3 loop spans 11 amino acids. Per the germline V gene, CDR1 is DFQATT and CDR2 is SNEGSKA (reference sequence). V was cut by 3 bases and J by 11 bases, with 13 bases left in between. CDR3 loop: CSARGRGHAFF. CDR3 in DNA: TGCAGTGCTAGGGGCAGGGGTCATGCTTTCTTT.